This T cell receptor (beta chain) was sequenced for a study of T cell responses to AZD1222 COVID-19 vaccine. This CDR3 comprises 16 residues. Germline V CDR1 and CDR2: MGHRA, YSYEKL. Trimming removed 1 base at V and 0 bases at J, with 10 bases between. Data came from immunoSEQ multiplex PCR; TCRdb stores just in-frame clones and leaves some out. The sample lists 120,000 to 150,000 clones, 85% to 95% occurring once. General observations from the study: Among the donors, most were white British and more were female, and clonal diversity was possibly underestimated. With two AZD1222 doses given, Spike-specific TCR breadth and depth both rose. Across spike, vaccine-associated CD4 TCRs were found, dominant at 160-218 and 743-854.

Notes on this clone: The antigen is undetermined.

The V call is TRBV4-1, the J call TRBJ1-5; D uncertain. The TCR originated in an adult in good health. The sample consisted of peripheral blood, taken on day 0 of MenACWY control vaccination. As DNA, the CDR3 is TGCGCCAGCAGCCAAGGAGGAGGGAATAGCAATCAGCCCCAGCATTTT. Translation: CASSQGGGNSNQPQHF.